The 21 T cell receptor beta chains below come from one sample, sequenced in a study of shared clonotypes between healthy human individuals. Libraries were prepared by immunoSEQ multiplex PCR; TCRdb keeps only in-frame clonotypes and omits some of them. Of 850,000 to 1,100,000 clones in the sample, 70% to 85% were seen once. What was sequenced was memory CD4+ T cells from PBMCs. Subset denoted: CD45RA-negative fraction. These receptors all come from a man younger than 35 in good health. Some clones in this sample may be carry-over from other donors' samples.

The chain combines TRBV6-1 with TRBJ2-2; D is undetermined. CDR1 and CDR2 (germline): MNHNS, SASEGT. This CDR3 comprises 13 residues. Trimming cost V 4 bases and J 3 bases, with 6 bases left between them. The chain's CDR3 is CASSVTDTGELFF. The DNA for the CDR3 is TGTGCCAGCAGTGTAACAGACACCGGGGAGCTGTTTTTT.

This sequence joins TRBV25-1 and TRBJ1-4, with unresolved D. V was shortened by 8 bases and J by 8 bases, with 9 bases between the two germline ends. Germline V gives CDR1 MGHDK, CDR2 SYGVNS. This CDR3 has 11 amino acids. This CDR3 is CASGPREKLFF. The DNA of the CDR3 is TGTGCCAGCGGCCCGAGGGAAAAACTGTTTTTT.

In regard to this clone: Other nucleotide sequences in the sample specify the same CDR3. The V and J genes are TRBV5-1 and TRBJ1-1; the match to TRBD1 covers 7 bases. The CDR3 contains 13 residues. Germline trimming cut 2 bases from V and 5 bases from J; bases unmatched to any gene: 3. In germline, CDR1 is SGHRS, CDR2 YFSETQ. CDR3 sequence: CASSFSGGTEAFF. CDR3 bases: TGCGCCAGCAGCTTTTCAGGGGGGACTGAAGCTTTCTTT.

The J gene is TRBJ2-3, the V gene TRBV9, with TRBD1 identical over 9 bases. Losses at the gene ends were 0 bases for V and 0 bases for J; bases not matched to a gene: 11. The CDR3 sequence is 19 residues long. Germline V gene sequence: CDR1 SGDLS, CDR2 YYNGEE. The CDR3 reads CASSVGTGTGITSTDTQYF. The DNA of the CDR3 is TGTGCCAGCAGCGTAGGGACCGGGACAGGGATCACTAGCACAGATACGCAGTATTTT.

The J gene is TRBJ1-2, the V gene TRBV28; D might be TRBD1 (5 bases). The CDR3 consists of 15 residues. Germline loops: CDR1 MDHEN, CDR2 SYDVKM. The V and J ends lost 2 bases and 8 bases respectively, with 18 bases between them. This CDR3 is CASSLSYQGGVGYTF. Written as DNA, the CDR3 is TGTGCCAGCAGTTTAAGTTACCAGGGCGGAGTAGGCTACACCTTC.

This chain connects TRBV27 to TRBJ1-5, with unresolved D. This CDR3 is built from 12 residues. Germline V gives CDR1 MNHEY, CDR2 SMNVEV (reference sequence). V was cut by 7 bases and J by 4 bases, with 8 bases left in between. CDR3 DNA sequence: TGTGCCAGCATTCTCAGGAATCAGCCCCAGCATTTT. This encodes CASILRNQPQHF.

The chain joins TRBV4-2 to TRBJ2-3; D may be TRBD2 (6 bases). CDR1 LGHNA and CDR2 YNFKEQ come from the germline V gene. Trimming removed 4 bases at V and 0 bases at J, with 11 bases between. The CDR3 spans 15 residues. Here the CDR3 reads CASSPLAYSTDTQYF. The CDR3 bases are TGTGCCAGCAGCCCGCTAGCGTATAGCACAGATACGCAGTATTTT.

The chain uses TRBV7-6 and TRBJ2-7, with D perhaps assigned TRBD1 or TRBD2 (5 bases each). Looked up from germline, CDR1 is SGHVS and CDR2 is FNYEAQ. This CDR3 spans 15 amino acids. V was shortened by 4 bases and J by 5 bases, with 18 bases between the two germline ends. The CDR3 DNA reads as TGTGCCAGCAGCTCGTCGCTAGCCAGGGCCCACGAGCAGTACTTC. As protein: CASSSSLARAHEQYF.

This chain joins TRBV2 and TRBJ2-2; D unclear. The V gene lost 8 bases and the J gene lost 4 bases, with 11 bases spanning the gap. CDR1 and CDR2 from the germline V gene are SNHLY and FYNNEI. There are 13 residues in the CDR3. This chain's CDR3 is CASGLSGTGELFF. In nucleotides, the CDR3 is TGTGCCAGCGGCCTATCGGGCACCGGGGAGCTGTTTTTT.

The rearrangement links TRBV29-1 to TRBJ2-5; the D gene is possibly TRBD2 (6 bases). V was pared by 5 bases and J by 4 bases, with 11 bases between. The CDR3 loop spans 12 amino acids. Germline values: CDR1 SQVTM, CDR2 ANQGSEA. For the CDR3, the DNA is TGCAGCGTTATGAGGGGAGGAGAGACCCAGTACTTC. Encoded protein: CSVMRGGETQYF.

This clone was observed a handful of times. The chain recombines TRBV7-7 with TRBJ2-1; 7 bases are shared with TRBD2. With 5 bases clipped from V and 7 bases from J, the junction kept 14 bases outside the gene matches. This CDR3 contains 16 residues. CDR1 SSHAT and CDR2 FNYEAQ come from the germline V gene (reference sequence). CDR3 region: CASSRDAGAEVNEQFF. The CDR3 region has the DNA TGTGCCAGCAGCCGAGACGCGGGAGCCGAAGTGAATGAGCAGTTCTTC.

V and J are TRBV5-1 and TRBJ2-7, with D maybe TRBD1 (5 bases). This CDR3 is built from 14 residues. V gave up 2 bases and J gave up 4 bases, with 13 bases separating them. Germline V gene sequence: CDR1 SGHRS, CDR2 YFSETQ. The CDR3 bases are TGCGCCAGCAGCTTAGCCACAGGATTTTACGAGCAGTACTTC. It is translated as CASSLATGFYEQYF.

The CDR3 spells CAISKQGNNQPQHF. The CDR3, as DNA: TGTGCCATCAGTAAACAGGGTAACAATCAGCCCCAGCATTTT. The rearrangement uses TRBV10-3 and TRBJ1-5, with TRBD1 as a possible D gene (6 bases). V was cut by 5 bases and J by 3 bases, with 11 bases left in between. Germline values: CDR1 ENHRY, CDR2 SYGVKD. This CDR3 spans 14 amino acids.

The chain uses TRBV23-1 and TRBJ1-2, with D tentatively TRBD1 (5 bases). TRBV23-1 is an open reading frame whose function is uncertain. CDR3 size: 13 residues. V was cut by 4 bases and J by 6 bases, with 12 bases left in between. In DNA form, the CDR3 reads TGCGCCAGCAGTCCCCAGGGTGGGGATGGCTACACCTTC. Translating it yields CASSPQGGDGYTF.

This rearrangement joins TRBV6-1 to TRBJ2-7; D is unclear. The CDR3 has 11 amino acids. Deletions cut 1 base from V and 6 bases from J, with 4 bases between. The germline V gene encodes CDR1 MNHNS and CDR2 SASEGT. CDR3 sequence reads: CASSEGAEQYF. The CDR3 DNA is TGTGCCAGCAGTGAAGGGGCCGAGCAGTACTTC.

This clone was recorded a few times. The chain carries TRBV10-3 and TRBJ1-1, with D unresolved. Per the germline V gene, CDR1 is ENHRY and CDR2 is SYGVKD. The CDR3 sequence is 12 residues long. Trimming removed 2 bases at V and 8 bases at J, with 9 bases between. Here the CDR3 DNA reads TGTGCCATCAGTGAGAATGTGCAGGAAGCTTTCTTT. It translates to CAISENVQEAFF.

This clone was observed a handful of times. The V gene is TRBV11-1, the J gene TRBJ2-7; 13 bases line up with TRBD2. From germline, CDR1 is SGHAT and CDR2 FQDESV (reference sequence). V trimming: 6 bases; J trimming: 5 bases; junction bases outside the gene matches: 13. The CDR3 is 17 residues long. The CDR3 DNA follows: TGTGCCAGCAGACCTAATGGACTAGCGGGAGTGGCAGACGAGCAGTACTTC. It yields the protein CASRPNGLAGVADEQYF. Full variable domain (rest looked up from reference TRBV11-1 and TRBJ2-7): EAEVAQSPRYKITEKSQAVAFWCDPISGHATLYWYRQILGQGPELLVQFQDESVVDDSQLPKDRFSAERLKGVDSTLKIQPAELGDSAMYLCASRPNGLAGVADEQYFGPGTRLTVT.

The gene calls are TRBV9 and TRBJ2-7, with D maybe TRBD2 (5 bases). The CDR3 consists of 14 residues. CDR1 SGDLS and CDR2 YYNGEE come from the germline V gene. V gave up 0 bases and J gave up 3 bases, with 10 bases separating them. The CDR3 here is CASSVALGLYEQYF. In DNA, the CDR3 is TGTGCCAGCAGCGTAGCTTTAGGACTCTACGAGCAGTACTTC.

This clone is a singleton in its sample. The chain uses TRBV9 and TRBJ2-5, with a possible D match to TRBD1 (6 bases). V lost 0 bases and J 5 bases, leaving 23 bases between the germline ends. Germline V gene lookup returns CDR1 SGDLS and CDR2 YYNGEE. This CDR3 is built from 18 residues. For the CDR3, the DNA is TGTGCCAGCAGCGTAGGCCCATGGGGGCATCAATCTTCGGAGACCCAGTACTTC. This gives the protein CASSVGPWGHQSSETQYF.

The genes are TRBV27 and TRBJ1-2; no firm D call. Trimming removed 7 bases at V and 7 bases at J, with 13 bases between. The CDR3 has 12 amino acids. Germline CDR1 MNHEY, CDR2 SMNVEV (reference sequence). The CDR3 DNA is TGTGCCAGCAAGGGCAGCGTGGGTGGCTACACCTTC. It translates to CASKGSVGGYTF.

This clone was seen ten or more times. The V gene is TRBV10-3, the J gene TRBJ1-1; the D is unclear. The CDR3 has 11 amino acids. CDR1 is ENHRY and CDR2 is SYGVKD in the germline V gene. The V and J ends lost 6 bases and 3 bases respectively, with 5 bases between them. CDR3 nucleotides: TGTGCCATCAGGGGGTACACTGAAGCTTTCTTT. Translated, it gives CAIRGYTEAFF.